The 15 T cell receptor beta chains below come from one sample, sequenced in a study of blood T cell repertoires in COVID-19. The data were produced by immunoSEQ multiplex PCR, yet TCRdb's version contains in-frame clones alone and is incomplete. The data show about 200,000 clones, with about 85% seen just once and more than 2% held by the top ten. Specimen: PBMCs or T cells enriched from blood (not recorded which). These receptors were taken from a woman aged 25 to 45 who had recovered from COVID-19.

J is TRBJ1-2 and V is TRBV7-9; weak D call: TRBD1 (6 bases). The germline V gene has CDR1 SEHNR and CDR2 FQNEAQ (reference sequence). V lost 4 bases and J lost 4, with 13 bases in between. The CDR3 sequence is 14 residues long. The CDR3 reads CASSSDDRFYGYTF. The CDR3 bases are TGTGCCAGCAGCTCCGACGACAGGTTCTATGGCTACACCTTC.

This clone was observed a single time. The genes are TRBV6-2 or TRBV6-3 and TRBJ1-1; 9 positions match TRBD1. The CDR3 loop spans 15 amino acids. CDR1 is MNHEY, CDR2 SVGEGT, per germline. The trim removed 4 bases at V and 0 bases at J, leaving 3 bases unmatched. The CDR3 DNA follows: TGTGCCAGCAGTTTATGGACAGGGGTGAACACTGAAGCTTTCTTT. Its protein product is CASSLWTGVNTEAFF.

V gene TRBV27 combines with J gene TRBJ2-7; 10 positions agree with TRBD1. The CDR3 covers 14 residues. Per germline, CDR1 MNHEY and CDR2 SMNVEV (reference sequence). The trim removed 6 bases at V and 5 bases at J, leaving 7 bases unmatched. The DNA for the CDR3 is TGTGCCAGCAGCGACGGACAGGGGGTCGACGAGCAGTACTTC. Protein: CASSDGQGVDEQYF.

CDR3 coding DNA: TGTGCCAGCATGGACAGGGTTGATAATTCACCCCTCCACTTT. It encodes CASMDRVDNSPLHF. This sequence joins TRBV2 and TRBJ1-6, with 8 nucleotides matching TRBD1. The germline gives CDR1 SNHLY, CDR2 FYNNEI. This CDR3 spans 14 amino acids. The junction had 4 bases not matched to a gene; V was cut back by 7 bases and J by 5 bases.

V usage is TRBV19 and J usage is TRBJ1-1; TRBD1 matches at 8 bases. Germline CDR1 is LNHDA and CDR2 is SQIVND (reference sequence). J lost 1 base, V lost 5 bases, and 6 bases had no gene match. The CDR3 totals 15 residues. The CDR3 DNA follows: TGTGCCAGTAGTCCAGGGGGCGGGAGGAACACTGAAGCTTTCTTT. This gives the protein CASSPGGGRNTEAFF.

The CDR3 bases are TGTGCCAGCAGCTCGTTAGGGTCGGGGGTGGACTATGGCTACACCTTC. Amino acids: CASSSLGSGVDYGYTF. V gene TRBV5-4 combines with J gene TRBJ1-2; D is possibly TRBD1 (5 bases). The V gene lost 3 bases and the J gene lost 3 bases, with 18 bases spanning the gap. Germline loops: CDR1 SGHNT, CDR2 YYREEE (reference sequence). The CDR3 is 16 residues long.

The rearrangement uses TRBV18 and TRBJ2-7; D call uncertain. Germline V gene sequence: CDR1 KGHSH, CDR2 LQKENI. V was trimmed by 4 bases and J by 4 bases, leaving 17 bases between them. The CDR3 consists of 15 residues. The CDR3 DNA sequence: TGTGCCAGCTCACTCCAATTCGCCCCCGGGTACGAGCAGTACTTC. Translated, it gives CASSLQFAPGYEQYF.

This clone was found a few times. The CDR3 loop is CASSTLLADPPNEQYF. The CDR3 bases are TGTGCCAGCAGTACACTACTAGCGGACCCCCCCAACGAGCAGTACTTC. This chain uses TRBV6-2 or TRBV6-3 with TRBJ2-7; 8 bases match TRBD2. Germline CDR1 is MNHEY and CDR2 is SVGEGT. The CDR3 is 16 amino acids. V was pared by 5 bases and J by 5 bases, with 14 bases of the junction left unmatched.

This sequence joins TRBV30 and TRBJ1-2; unclear D gene. The CDR3 has 14 amino acids. In germline, CDR1 is GTSNPN, CDR2 SVGIG (reference sequence). Trimming cost V 2 bases and J 5 bases, with 15 bases left between them. CDR3 nucleotide sequence: TGTGCCTGGAGTTCCGCGCCGGGATGGTATGGCTACACCTTC. This encodes CAWSSAPGWYGYTF.

The chain links TRBV18 to TRBJ2-5, with D maybe TRBD1 (6 bases). The CDR3 runs to 15 residues. Trimming shortened V by 0 bases and J by 4 bases, and 12 bases separated the two germline ends. Germline values: CDR1 KGHSH, CDR2 LQKENI. The DNA of the CDR3 is TGTGCCAGCTCACCACCTGGACAGCCTAGAGAGACCCAGTACTTC. Amino acid sequence: CASSPPGQPRETQYF. Full variable domain (missing parts from reference TRBV18 and TRBJ2-5): NAGVMQNPRHLVRRRGQEARLRCSPMKGHSHVYWYRQLPEEGLKFMVYLQKENIIDESGMPKERFSAEFPKEGPSILRIQQVVRGDSAAYFCASSPPGQPRETQYFGPGTRLLVL.

The V call is TRBV2, the J call TRBJ1-1; unclear D gene. CDR1 SNHLY and CDR2 FYNNEI come from the germline V gene. This CDR3 has 11 residues. The ends were cut back, 6 bases at V and 4 bases at J, with 6 bases in the middle. CDR3 DNA sequence: TGTGCCAGCAGGGAGGGCACTGAAGCTTTCTTT. It translates to CASREGTEAFF.

The V and J genes are TRBV13 and TRBJ1-2; 12 bases map to TRBD1. Per germline, CDR1 PRHDT and CDR2 FYEKMQ (reference sequence). V gave up 2 bases and J gave up 11 bases; unmatched junction bases: 6. The CDR3 contains 14 residues. CDR3 nucleotides: TGTGCCAGCAGCTTACGCGGGACAGGGGGCTTATACACCTTC. The encoded protein is CASSLRGTGGLYTF. Looking up the rest from reference TRBV13 and TRBJ1-2 gives the full variable domain: AAGVIQSPRHLIKEKRETATLKCYPIPRHDTVYWYQQGPGQDPQFLISFYEKMQSDKGSIPDRFSAQQFSDYHSELNMSSLELGDSALYFCASSLRGTGGLYTFGSGTRLTVV.

This chain joins TRBV4-1 and TRBJ2-3; 15 bases agree with TRBD2. J was trimmed by 3 bases and V by 2 bases; bases with no gene match: 12. The CDR3 has 20 residues. CDR1 and CDR2 (germline): MGHRA, YSYEKL. The CDR3 loop is CASSQPREGTSGGRTDTQYF. CDR3 sequence (DNA): TGCGCCAGCAGCCAACCCAGGGAGGGGACTAGCGGGGGGAGGACAGATACGCAGTATTTT.

This chain joins TRBV27 and TRBJ1-5, with TRBD1 matching 7 bases. Germline V gene sequence: CDR1 MNHEY, CDR2 SMNVEV (reference sequence). The J segment lost 2 bases and the V segment lost 3 bases, leaving 1 base of the junction unmatched. The CDR3 extends over 14 amino acids. This chain's CDR3 is CASSFTGGNQPQHF. CDR3 DNA: TGTGCCAGCAGTTTCACAGGGGGCAATCAGCCCCAGCATTTT.

This chain uses TRBV9 with TRBJ2-1; D is unresolved. The V gene lost 4 bases and the J gene lost 6 bases, with 8 bases spanning the gap. CDR1 is SGDLS, CDR2 YYNGEE, per germline. The CDR3 is 12 residues long. The CDR3 loop is CASSSPGNEQFF. The CDR3 bases are TGTGCCAGCAGCTCCCCCGGCAATGAGCAGTTCTTC. Variable domain in full (rest from reference TRBV9 and TRBJ2-1): DSGVTQTPKHLITATGQRVTLRCSPRSGDLSVYWYQQSLDQGLQFLIQYYNGEERAKGNILERFSAQQFPDLHSELNLSSLELGDSALYFCASSSPGNEQFFGPGTRLTVL.